These 29 T cell receptor beta chains were sequenced from one sample in a study of CD8 T cells in Susac syndrome. With random hexamers, roughly 0.45 to 1 ug RNA was reverse transcribed. TCRdb independently ran MiXCR on the immunoSEQ multiplex PCR reads; one entry per CDR3 protein. Of 150,000 or so distinct CDR3 sequences in the sample, 94% were seen once. The specimen was CD4+ T cells from PBMCs. The receptors were gathered from a human donor with multiple sclerosis.

The chain links TRBV20-1 to TRBJ2-5; 11 nucleotides match TRBD2. V lost 6 bases and J lost 3; bases outside the gene matches: 3. Germline V gene lookup returns CDR1 DFQATT and CDR2 SNEGSKA (reference sequence). The CDR3 contains 13 residues. CDR3 sequence: CSATTSGEETQYF. CDR3 coding DNA: TGCAGTGCAACGACTAGCGGGGAAGAGACCCAGTACTTC.

This clonotype appeared a few times. The chain couples TRBV2 to TRBJ1-5; the match to TRBD1 covers 10 bases. The ends lost 5 bases at V and 4 bases at J; junction bases unmatched: 2. Germline V gene lookup returns CDR1 SNHLY and CDR2 FYNNEI. The CDR3 has 14 residues. This CDR3 reads CASSPGQGNQPQHF. As DNA, the CDR3 is TGTGCCAGCAGTCCGGGACAGGGGAATCAGCCCCAGCATTTT.

The chain employs TRBV20-1 and TRBJ2-7; TRBD1 agrees at 9 bases. The germline CDR1 and CDR2 sequences are DFQATT and SNEGSKA (reference sequence). With 5 bases clipped from V and 3 bases from J, the junction kept 2 bases outside the gene matches. This CDR3 has 12 residues. The CDR3: CSAPTGGYEQYF. The CDR3 DNA sequence: TGCAGTGCTCCGACAGGGGGCTACGAGCAGTACTTC.

DNA for the CDR3: TGTGCCATCAGTGACCTAGCGGCTACCTACGAGCAGTACTTC. Residues: CAISDLAATYEQYF. The V and J genes are TRBV10-3 and TRBJ2-7; 7 nucleotides line up with TRBD2. Germline V gene data show CDR1 as ENHRY and CDR2 as SYGVKD. The CDR3 is 14 residues long. The V gene end was trimmed by 3 bases and the J gene end by 2 bases; junction bases not matched to a gene: 4.

The J gene is TRBJ2-1, the V gene TRBV9; 11 bases fit TRBD1. Trimming cost V 4 bases and J 6 bases; bases outside gene matches: 6. Germline V gene lookup returns CDR1 SGDLS and CDR2 YYNGEE. The CDR3 totals 15 residues. Here the CDR3 reads CASSLRGTGGNEQFF. CDR3 DNA: TGTGCCAGCAGCCTAAGGGGGACAGGGGGCAATGAGCAGTTCTTC.

The chain couples TRBV4-3 to TRBJ1-4; a possible D gene is TRBD1 (6 bases). This CDR3 comprises 14 residues. Germline assignment: CDR1 LGHNA and CDR2 YSLEER. Trimming cost V 6 bases and J 0 bases, with 8 bases left between them. The CDR3 DNA reads as TGCGCCAGCAGAGGGGGTGCAACTAATGAAAAACTGTTTTTT. Translating it yields CASRGGATNEKLFF.

The V and J genes are TRBV28 and TRBJ2-5; D call uncertain. Germline values: CDR1 MDHEN, CDR2 SYDVKM. Trimming stripped 6 bases from V and 2 bases from J, with 10 bases between. The CDR3 is made up of 13 amino acids. CDR3: CASRTENQETQYF. The CDR3 nucleotides are TGTGCCAGCAGAACAGAGAATCAAGAGACCCAGTACTTC.

This chain uses TRBV27 with TRBJ2-5; D ambiguous. The CDR3 loop spans 13 amino acids. Germline-derived CDR1 and CDR2 are MNHEY and SMNVEV (reference sequence). V was pared by 6 bases and J by 5 bases, with 13 bases between. CDR3 coding DNA: TGTGCCAGCAGCACACGGACGCGGGAGACCCAGTACTTC. This gives the protein CASSTRTRETQYF.

This rearrangement joins TRBV4-1 to TRBJ1-2, with D unresolved. This CDR3 contains 13 residues. Trimming cost V 0 bases and J 3 bases, with 5 bases left between them. Per germline, CDR1 MGHRA and CDR2 YSYEKL. CDR3 protein: CASSQDYYYGYTF. Written as DNA, the CDR3 is TGCGCCAGCAGCCAAGATTACTACTATGGCTACACCTTC.

This chain connects TRBV12-3 or TRBV12-4 to TRBJ1-2, with a possible D match to TRBD1 (6 bases). The V and J ends lost 6 bases and 8 bases respectively, with 19 bases between them. The CDR3 has 14 amino acids. Written as DNA, the CDR3 is TGTGCCAGCAGCTATCGCCCAGGGGTGGGGGGCTACACCTTC. Translation gives CASSYRPGVGGYTF.

The chain employs TRBV4-1 and TRBJ2-5; D tentatively reads TRBD1 or TRBD2 (5 bases each). CDR1 is MGHRA, CDR2 YSYEKL, per germline. This CDR3 contains 14 residues. V dropped 2 bases and J dropped 3 bases, with 10 bases sitting between them. As DNA, the CDR3 is TGCGCCAGCAGCCAACCGGGACCCAAAGAGACCCAGTACTTC. Its translation: CASSQPGPKETQYF.

The rearrangement links TRBV12-3 or TRBV12-4 to TRBJ2-3; 8 bases fit TRBD2. The trim removed 4 bases at V and 11 bases at J, leaving 11 bases unmatched. The CDR3 consists of 14 residues. DNA for the CDR3: TGTGCCAGCAGTTCCGGGACTAGTCGCGGAGGGCAGTATTTT. It codes for CASSSGTSRGGQYF.

The V call is TRBV13, the J call TRBJ2-4; 7 nucleotides line up with TRBD1. Germline V gene lookup returns CDR1 PRHDT and CDR2 FYEKMQ (reference sequence). CDR3 length: 16 residues. Germline trimming cut 5 bases from V and 0 bases from J; bases unmatched to any gene: 7. This CDR3 reads CASSRTTGLAKNIQYF. The CDR3 DNA follows: TGTGCCAGCAGCCGTACGACAGGGCTAGCCAAAAACATTCAGTACTTC.

The chain employs TRBV5-1 and TRBJ2-3; 7 bases are shared with TRBD2. V was clipped by 7 bases and J by 7 bases; unmatched bases: 12. The CDR3 contains 14 residues. Germline CDR1 SGHRS, CDR2 YFSETQ. The CDR3 nucleotides are TGCGCCAGCGGCCAGGGCGGGAGAGGAAATACGCAGTATTTT. It encodes CASGQGGRGNTQYF.

This clonotype was recorded once. The rearrangement links TRBV5-6 to TRBJ2-5, with 10 positions matching TRBD2. This CDR3 contains 15 residues. In germline, CDR1 is SGHDT, CDR2 YYEEEE. V gave up 1 base and J gave up 5 bases; unmatched junction bases: 5. CDR3 region: CASSLRLAGAETQYF. Written as DNA, the CDR3 is TGTGCCAGCAGCTTGCGGCTAGCGGGAGCGGAGACCCAGTACTTC.

There are a few counts of this clonotype. The chain uses TRBV7-2 and TRBJ2-7; D unclear. Germline CDR1 and CDR2: SGHTA and FQGNSA. The CDR3 loop spans 12 amino acids. V gave up 0 bases and J gave up 7 bases, with 7 bases separating them. The CDR3 is CASSLALGEQYF. DNA for the CDR3: TGTGCCAGCAGCTTAGCGCTCGGGGAGCAGTACTTC.

The chain couples TRBV6-5 to TRBJ1-2; D remains ambiguous. The germline CDR1 and CDR2 sequences are MNHEY and SVGAGI. V lost 5 bases to trimming and J lost 4 bases, with 17 bases between them. This CDR3 has 15 amino acids. CDR3 in DNA: TGTGCCAGCAGTACCCACGACGGAGGGCTCTATGGCTACACCTTC. Amino acid sequence: CASSTHDGGLYGYTF.

The rearrangement joins TRBV9 to TRBJ1-1, with D uncertain. With 6 bases removed from V and 3 bases from J, the gap between germline ends came to 9 bases. Germline CDR1 is SGDLS and CDR2 is YYNGEE. This CDR3 contains 12 residues. CDR3 DNA sequence: TGTGCCAGCAAGGGTAGGGACACTGAAGCTTTCTTT. Protein product: CASKGRDTEAFF.

The J gene is TRBJ2-5, the V gene TRBV29-1, with D possibly being TRBD1 or TRBD2 (5 bases each). The germline CDR1 and CDR2 sequences are SQVTM and ANQGSEA. The CDR3 consists of 13 residues. The germline V and J ends were trimmed by 6 bases and 0 bases, with 11 bases remaining between them. The CDR3 DNA reads TGCAGCGTGGCCCGGGACGACCAAGAGACCCAGTACTTC. It encodes CSVARDDQETQYF.

The gene calls are TRBV29-1 and TRBJ1-2; tentative D call: TRBD1 (6 bases). Trimming took 7 bases from V and 3 from J, leaving 15 bases between them. Germline-derived CDR1 and CDR2 are SQVTM and ANQGSEA. There are 13 residues in the CDR3. This CDR3 is CSARNREHYGYTF. The CDR3 DNA reads TGCAGCGCGAGAAACAGGGAGCACTATGGCTACACCTTC.

The CDR3 region has the DNA TGTGCCAGCAGCTCTCCGGGAAACCCTTATTACGAGCAGTACTTC. It translates to CASSSPGNPYYEQYF. This chain joins TRBV5-4 and TRBJ2-7, with a tentative D call TRBD2 (5 bases). The ends were cut back, 3 bases at V and 4 bases at J, with 17 bases in the middle. This CDR3 comprises 15 residues. Germline loops: CDR1 SGHNT, CDR2 YYREEE (reference sequence).

This clonotype appeared once. The chain uses TRBV30 and TRBJ1-2, with 7 bases fitting TRBD1. With 2 bases clipped from V and 8 bases from J, the junction kept 5 bases outside the gene matches. Germline V gives CDR1 GTSNPN, CDR2 SVGIG (reference sequence). The CDR3 has 12 amino acids. The CDR3 nucleotides read TGTGCCTGGAGTACAGGGGCGAGGGGCTACACCTTC. It specifies CAWSTGARGYTF.

The rearrangement uses TRBV10-3 and TRBJ1-1; TRBD1 might be the D (5 bases). This CDR3 has 15 amino acids. Trimming removed 0 bases from V and 0 bases from J, with 8 bases in between. The V gene's germline CDR1 is ENHRY and CDR2 SYGVKD. The CDR3 DNA sequence: TGTGCCATCAGTGAGTCCGGGACGGTGAACACTGAAGCTTTCTTT. Its protein is CAISESGTVNTEAFF.

The V call is TRBV5-1, the J call TRBJ2-7, with D perhaps TRBD1 (6 bases). CDR1 is SGHRS and CDR2 is YFSETQ in the germline V gene. The V and J ends lost 1 base and 6 bases respectively, with 14 bases between them. The CDR3 consists of 14 residues. The CDR3 loop is CASSLSNARGEQYF. DNA of the CDR3: TGCGCCAGCAGCTTGAGTAATGCCAGGGGCGAGCAGTACTTC.

The chain couples TRBV20-1 to TRBJ1-1; D not certain. CDR1 and CDR2 from the germline V gene are DFQATT and SNEGSKA (reference sequence). V lost 6 bases to trimming and J lost 3 bases, with 8 bases between them. This CDR3 has 11 amino acids. CDR3 sequence reads: CSAERDTEAFF. The CDR3 DNA reads as TGCAGTGCGGAAAGGGACACTGAAGCTTTCTTT.

The rearrangement uses TRBV6-5 and TRBJ1-2; no definite D call. The V gene lost 4 bases and the J gene lost 0 bases, with 9 bases spanning the gap. This CDR3 has 14 residues. CDR1 is MNHEY, CDR2 SVGAGI, per germline. As DNA, the CDR3 is TGTGCCAGCAGTTCCGCAGCTGCTAACTATGGCTACACCTTC. This translates into CASSSAAANYGYTF.

This chain connects TRBV28 to TRBJ2-7; D ambiguous. V was pared by 8 bases and J by 5 bases, with 10 bases between. Looked up from germline, CDR1 is MDHEN and CDR2 is SYDVKM. CDR3 size: 11 residues. This CDR3 reads CASRELDEQYF. The DNA for the CDR3 is TGTGCCAGCCGAGAGCTGGACGAGCAGTACTTC.

The chain combines TRBV5-1 with TRBJ1-1, with D hard to call. The V and J ends lost 4 bases and 3 bases respectively, with 10 bases between them. This CDR3 spans 13 amino acids. Germline values: CDR1 SGHRS, CDR2 YFSETQ. This CDR3 is CASSREGHTEAFF. CDR3 bases: TGCGCCAGCAGCCGGGAAGGCCACACTGAAGCTTTCTTT.

The chain recombines TRBV11-2 with TRBJ2-5; possibly TRBD1 for D (5 bases). V lost 1 base and J lost 1, with 7 bases in between. This CDR3 has 14 residues. The germline V gene encodes CDR1 SGHAT and CDR2 FQNNGV. Here the CDR3 reads CASSLGRVQETQYF. CDR3 DNA sequence: TGTGCCAGCAGCTTAGGCAGGGTCCAAGAGACCCAGTACTTC. The full variable domain, its missing parts supplied by reference TRBV11-2 and TRBJ2-5, is EAGVAQSPRYKIIEKRQSVAFWCNPISGHATLYWYQQILGQGPKLLIQFQNNGVVDDSQLPKDRFSAERLKGVDSTLKIQPAKLEDSAVYLCASSLGRVQETQYFGPGTRLLVL.